The 13 T cell receptor beta chains below all came from one sample that was sequenced in a study of blood T cell repertoires in COVID-19. Clones were read by immunoSEQ multiplex PCR, and TCRdb kept only the in-frame ones, dropping some. The table has around 200,000 clones, roughly 84% seen once. Specimen: peripheral blood. The receptors were gathered from a woman older than 75 with acute or convalescent COVID-19.

The rearrangement links TRBV6-2 or TRBV6-3 to TRBJ1-1; 8 nucleotides line up with TRBD1. The CDR3 has 14 residues. The V gene end was trimmed by 1 base and the J gene end by 7 bases; junction bases not matched to a gene: 5. Looked up from germline, CDR1 is MNHEY and CDR2 is SVGEGT. Here the CDR3 reads CASSYLSGGVEAFF. In nucleotides, the CDR3 is TGTGCCAGCAGTTACTTGTCAGGGGGCGTTGAAGCTTTCTTT.

This clone has a single count. V gene TRBV5-1 combines with J gene TRBJ1-2; 8 bases agree with TRBD1. Germline trimming cut 2 bases from V and 8 bases from J; bases unmatched to any gene: 5. The germline CDR1 and CDR2 sequences are SGHRS and YFSETQ. The CDR3 contains 13 residues. The CDR3 spells CASSFETGVGYTF. The CDR3 DNA is TGCGCCAGCAGCTTCGAGACAGGGGTCGGCTACACCTTC.

The gene calls are TRBV6-5 and TRBJ2-1; maybe TRBD1 (6 bases). This CDR3 is 16 amino acids long. CDR1 is MNHEY and CDR2 is SVGAGI in the germline V gene. V was shortened by 2 bases and J by 0 bases, with 11 bases between the two germline ends. The CDR3 DNA is TGTGCCAGCAGTTACCCCACAGGGAGCTCCTACAATGAGCAGTTCTTC. Protein: CASSYPTGSSYNEQFF.

J is TRBJ1-6 and V is TRBV6-5; 9 positions agree with TRBD1. Germline values: CDR1 MNHEY, CDR2 SVGAGI. Unmatched junction bases numbered 8, after V lost 6 bases and J lost 8 bases. The CDR3 is made up of 15 amino acids. The CDR3 DNA follows: TGTGCCAGCAGACCAACAGGGGGCGTAGATTCACCCCTCCACTTT. It specifies CASRPTGGVDSPLHF.

The rearrangement links TRBV29-1 to TRBJ2-1; TRBD1 aligns across 9 bases. V shed 3 bases and J 9 bases; nucleotides not matched to a gene: 9. This CDR3 has 14 residues. Germline CDR1 and CDR2: SQVTM and ANQGSEA. For the CDR3, the DNA is TGCAGCGTTGACAGGACAGGGGCCGTCGGTGAGCAGTTCTTC. Translating it yields CSVDRTGAVGEQFF.

This rearrangement joins TRBV30 to TRBJ2-5; 9 bases are a match to TRBD2. The V and J ends lost 1 base and 5 bases, in that order; junction bases with no gene match: 8. The CDR3 is 15 amino acids. Germline-derived CDR1 and CDR2 are GTSNPN and SVGIG (reference sequence). CDR3 DNA: TGTGCCTGGAGTGGTGAAGCGGGAGGCGGGGAGACCCAGTACTTC. The encoded protein is CAWSGEAGGGETQYF.

This clone has only a few counts. The chain couples TRBV24-1 to TRBJ2-5, with 11 positions matching TRBD1. CDR3 size: 15 residues. Germline V lookup: CDR1 KGHDR, CDR2 SFDVKD. J lost 4 bases, V lost 4 bases, and 4 bases had no gene match. Here the CDR3 reads CATSDRTGGGETQYF. CDR3 coding DNA: TGTGCCACCAGTGACCGGACAGGGGGCGGAGAGACCCAGTACTTC.

V usage is TRBV12-3 or TRBV12-4 and J usage is TRBJ1-2; no firm D call. The CDR3 runs to 13 residues. V was pared by 1 base and J by 4 bases, with 7 bases between. CDR3 loop: CASSLGQSYGYTF. The CDR3 DNA reads TGTGCCAGCAGTTTAGGGCAAAGCTATGGCTACACCTTC.

V gene TRBV5-5 combines with J gene TRBJ2-1; 7 bases line up with TRBD2. The CDR3 loop spans 16 amino acids. Per germline, CDR1 SGHKS and CDR2 YYEKEE (reference sequence). V was clipped by 0 bases and J by 4 bases; unmatched bases: 7. This chain's CDR3 is CASSLVLAEMYNEQFF. For the CDR3, the DNA is TGTGCCAGCAGCTTGGTTCTAGCGGAGATGTACAATGAGCAGTTCTTC.

This clone has only one observation. CDR3 nucleotide sequence: TGTGCCAGTATGGGGCCGTACAATGAGCAGTTCTTC. This encodes CASMGPYNEQFF. V is TRBV19 and J is TRBJ2-1, with D possibly TRBD1 on 5 matching bases. CDR1 is LNHDA and CDR2 is SQIVND in the germline V gene (reference sequence). The CDR3 is 12 residues long. Between the trimmed V and J ends, which lost 7 bases and 4 bases, there was a span of 8 bases.

The chain joins TRBV7-9 to TRBJ1-2; D remains ambiguous. Germline CDR1 SEHNR, CDR2 FQNEAQ (reference sequence). CDR3 length equals 14 residues. V lost 5 bases, J lost 8 bases, and 18 bases lay in between. The CDR3 DNA follows: TGTGCCAGCAGCCCGAACCCCGCGGGCAGCGGCTACACCTTC. This gives the protein CASSPNPAGSGYTF.

The J gene is TRBJ1-1, the V gene TRBV10-3; possible D gene TRBD1, 6 bases. The ends were cut back, 3 bases at V and 5 bases at J, with 10 bases in the middle. The CDR3 has 13 amino acids. The V gene's germline CDR1 is ENHRY and CDR2 SYGVKD. The chain's CDR3 is CAISEQGRTEAFF. The DNA of the CDR3 is TGTGCCATCAGTGAACAGGGAAGAACTGAAGCTTTCTTT.

The chain couples TRBV19 to TRBJ1-4; TRBD1 matches 7 bases. CDR3 length equals 17 residues. The V gene end was trimmed by 4 bases and the J gene end by 4 bases; junction bases not matched to a gene: 12. The V gene's germline CDR1 is LNHDA and CDR2 SQIVND (reference sequence). CDR3 sequence: CASSTPSVTGYNEKLFF. CDR3 bases: TGTGCCAGTAGTACCCCCTCGGTGACAGGGTATAATGAAAAACTGTTTTTT. Using reference TRBV19 and TRBJ1-4 for the parts outside the CDR3, the full variable domain is DGGITQSPKYLFRKEGQNVTLSCEQNLNHDAMYWYRQDPGQGLRLIYYSQIVNDFQKGDIAEGYSVSREKKESFPLTVTSAQKNPTAFYLCASSTPSVTGYNEKLFFGSGTQLSVL.